This TCR beta chain was recorded in a study of cytomegalovirus exposure and HLA in healthy donors. Study observations and caveats: Previous analysis showed most TCR beta V segments were productive about 87% or about 30% of the time.

The PCR employed 60 Vbeta primers together with 13 Jbeta primers. Method: immunoSEQ multiplex PCR; TCRdb's copy keeps in-frame clones and lacks some. The sample carries roughly 140,000 clones, 60% to 85% recorded once. CDR3 length: 19 amino acids. The junction had 17 bases not matched to a gene; V was cut back by 4 bases and J by 0 bases. CDR1 is MDHEN and CDR2 is SYDVKM in the germline V gene. As for this clone: The antigen is not known.

The sequenced sample was PBMCs. This TCR was recovered from a man in his forties or fifties in good health and CMV-seropositive. The V call is TRBV28, the J call TRBJ2-7, with TRBD1 matching 8 bases. CDR3 nucleotides: TGTGCCAGCAGTTCCCCCAGGGGGCTGGAACTAGGAAGCTCCTACGAGCAGTACTTC. It is translated as CASSSPRGLELGSSYEQYF.